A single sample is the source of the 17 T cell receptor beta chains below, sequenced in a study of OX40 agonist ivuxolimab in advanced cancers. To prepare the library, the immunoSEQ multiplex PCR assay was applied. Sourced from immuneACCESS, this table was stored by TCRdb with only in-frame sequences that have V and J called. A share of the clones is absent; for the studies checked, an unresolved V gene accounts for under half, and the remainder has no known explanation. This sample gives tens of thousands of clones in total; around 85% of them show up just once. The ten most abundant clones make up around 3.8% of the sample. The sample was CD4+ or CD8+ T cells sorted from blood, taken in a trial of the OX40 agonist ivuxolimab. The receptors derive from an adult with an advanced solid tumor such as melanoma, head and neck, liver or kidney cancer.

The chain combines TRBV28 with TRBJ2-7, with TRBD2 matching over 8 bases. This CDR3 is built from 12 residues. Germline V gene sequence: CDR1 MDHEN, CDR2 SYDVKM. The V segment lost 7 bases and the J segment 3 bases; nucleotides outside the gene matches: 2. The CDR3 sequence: CASTGGIYEQYF. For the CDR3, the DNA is TGTGCCAGCACGGGGGGGATCTACGAGCAGTACTTC.

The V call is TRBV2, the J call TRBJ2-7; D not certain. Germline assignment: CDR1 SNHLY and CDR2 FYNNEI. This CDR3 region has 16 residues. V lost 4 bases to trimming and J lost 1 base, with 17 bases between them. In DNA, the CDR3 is TGTGCCAGCAGTGGCCCGGGTGTAATAGGTTCCTACGAGCAGTACTTC. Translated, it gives CASSGPGVIGSYEQYF.

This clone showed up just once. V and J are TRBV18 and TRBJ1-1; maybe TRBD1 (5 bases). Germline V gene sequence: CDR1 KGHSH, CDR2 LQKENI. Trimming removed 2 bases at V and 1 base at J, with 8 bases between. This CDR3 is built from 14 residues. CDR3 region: CASSPGGTNTEAFF. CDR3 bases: TGTGCCAGCTCACCAGGTGGGACGAACACTGAAGCTTTCTTT.

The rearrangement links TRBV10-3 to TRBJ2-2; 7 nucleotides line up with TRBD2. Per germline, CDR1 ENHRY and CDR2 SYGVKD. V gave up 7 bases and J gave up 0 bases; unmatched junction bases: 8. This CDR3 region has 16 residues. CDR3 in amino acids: CAITEEAGSNTGELFF. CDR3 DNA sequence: TGTGCCATCACTGAAGAAGCGGGGTCGAACACCGGGGAGCTGTTTTTT.

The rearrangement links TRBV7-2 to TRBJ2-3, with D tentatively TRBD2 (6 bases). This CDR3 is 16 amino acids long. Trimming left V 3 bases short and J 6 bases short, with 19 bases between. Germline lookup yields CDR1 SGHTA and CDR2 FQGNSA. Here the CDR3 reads CASSFGRTASGDTQYF. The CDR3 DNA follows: TGTGCCAGCAGCTTTGGCAGGACGGCAAGCGGGGATACGCAGTATTTT.

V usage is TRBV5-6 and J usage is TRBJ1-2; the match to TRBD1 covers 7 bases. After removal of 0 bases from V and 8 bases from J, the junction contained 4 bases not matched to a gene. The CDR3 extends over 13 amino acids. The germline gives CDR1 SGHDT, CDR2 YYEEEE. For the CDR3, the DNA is TGTGCCAGCAGCTTGGAGAACAGGGGCGGCTACACCTTC. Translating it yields CASSLENRGGYTF.

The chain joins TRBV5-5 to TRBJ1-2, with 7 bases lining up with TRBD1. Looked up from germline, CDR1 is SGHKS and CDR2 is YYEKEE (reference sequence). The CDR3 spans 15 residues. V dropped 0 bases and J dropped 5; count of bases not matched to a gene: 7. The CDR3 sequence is CASSLEGGAGYGYTF. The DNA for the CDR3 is TGTGCCAGCAGCTTGGAAGGGGGCGCAGGGTATGGCTACACCTTC.

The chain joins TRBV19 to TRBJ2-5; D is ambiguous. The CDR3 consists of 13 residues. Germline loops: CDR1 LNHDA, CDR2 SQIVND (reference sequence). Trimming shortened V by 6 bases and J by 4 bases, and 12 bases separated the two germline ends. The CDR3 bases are TGTGCCAGTAGGGGTGTTAACGGAGAGACCCAGTACTTC. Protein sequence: CASRGVNGETQYF.

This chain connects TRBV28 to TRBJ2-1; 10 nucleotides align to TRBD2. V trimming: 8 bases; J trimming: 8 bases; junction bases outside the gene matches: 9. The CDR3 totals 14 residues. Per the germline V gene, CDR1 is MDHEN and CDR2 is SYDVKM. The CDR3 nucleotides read TGTGCCAGCCTCCGGCTAGCGGGAGTGTATGAGCAGTTCTTC. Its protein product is CASLRLAGVYEQFF.

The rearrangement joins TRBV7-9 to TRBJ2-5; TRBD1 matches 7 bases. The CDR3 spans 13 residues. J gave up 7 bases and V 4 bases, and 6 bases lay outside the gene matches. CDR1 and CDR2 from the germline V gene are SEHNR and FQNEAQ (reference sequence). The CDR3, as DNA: TGTGCCAGCAGCTCTGACAGGGCGGGGACCCAGTACTTC. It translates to CASSSDRAGTQYF.

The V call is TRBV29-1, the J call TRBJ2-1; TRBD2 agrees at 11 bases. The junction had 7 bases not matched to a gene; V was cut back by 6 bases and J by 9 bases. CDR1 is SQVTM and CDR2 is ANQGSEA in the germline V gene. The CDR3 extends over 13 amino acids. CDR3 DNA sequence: TGCAGCGTCCGATTAGCGGGAGGGGGTGAGCAGTTCTTC. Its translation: CSVRLAGGGEQFF.

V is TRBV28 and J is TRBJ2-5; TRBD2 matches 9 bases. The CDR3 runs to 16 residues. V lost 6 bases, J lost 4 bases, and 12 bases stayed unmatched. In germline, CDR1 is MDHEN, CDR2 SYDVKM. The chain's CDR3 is CASSPAAGGGLETQYF. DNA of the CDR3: TGTGCCAGCAGCCCTGCCGCGGGGGGGGGCTTAGAGACCCAGTACTTC.

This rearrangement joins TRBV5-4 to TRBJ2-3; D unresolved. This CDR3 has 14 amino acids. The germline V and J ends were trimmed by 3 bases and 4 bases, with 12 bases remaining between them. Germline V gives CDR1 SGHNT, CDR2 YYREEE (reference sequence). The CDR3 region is CASSSGSASDTQYF. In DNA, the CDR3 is TGTGCCAGCAGCTCTGGGTCGGCGTCAGATACGCAGTATTTT.

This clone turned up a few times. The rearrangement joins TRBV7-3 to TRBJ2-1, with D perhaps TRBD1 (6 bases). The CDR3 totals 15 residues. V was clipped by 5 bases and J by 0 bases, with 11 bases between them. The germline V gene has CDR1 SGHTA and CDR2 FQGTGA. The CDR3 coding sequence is TGTGCCAGCAGCCCAGGGGTTAGCTCCTACAATGAGCAGTTCTTC. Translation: CASSPGVSSYNEQFF.

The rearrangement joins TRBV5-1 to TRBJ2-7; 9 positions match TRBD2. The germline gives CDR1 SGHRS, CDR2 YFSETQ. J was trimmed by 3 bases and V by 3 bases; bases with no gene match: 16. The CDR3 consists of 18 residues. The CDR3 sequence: CASSSSRPYSGSGYEQYF. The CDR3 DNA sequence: TGCGCCAGCAGCTCATCCCGACCGTATAGCGGGAGCGGCTACGAGCAGTACTTC.

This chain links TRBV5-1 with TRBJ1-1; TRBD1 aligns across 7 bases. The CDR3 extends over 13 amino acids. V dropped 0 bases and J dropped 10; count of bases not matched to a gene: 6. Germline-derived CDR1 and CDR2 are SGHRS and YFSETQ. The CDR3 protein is CASSLAGQGGAFF. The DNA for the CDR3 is TGCGCCAGCAGCTTGGCCGGGCAGGGGGGAGCTTTCTTT.

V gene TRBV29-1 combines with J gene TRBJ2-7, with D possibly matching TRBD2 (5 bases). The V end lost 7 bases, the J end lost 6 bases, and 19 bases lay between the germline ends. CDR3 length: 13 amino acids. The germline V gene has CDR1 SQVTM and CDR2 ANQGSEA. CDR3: CSATDIPGVEQYF. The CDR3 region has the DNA TGCAGCGCAACTGACATCCCCGGGGTCGAGCAGTACTTC.